This record concerns one T cell receptor beta chain sequence. This sample is drawn from a study of blood T cell repertoires in COVID-19. Looking at the study overall: PBMCs, B-cell-depleted T cells, or T cells were the source of the cDNA or gDNA that made up the material.

The data were produced by immunoSEQ multiplex PCR, yet TCRdb's version contains in-frame clones alone and is incomplete. The top ten hold approximately 8.1% of the sample, which has 130,000 or so clones, roughly 88% seen once. After removal of 0 bases from V and 3 bases from J, the junction contained 7 bases not matched to a gene. Per germline, CDR1 SGHNT and CDR2 YYREEE (reference sequence). CDR3 length equals 16 residues. The sequencing input was peripheral blood. The V call is TRBV5-4, the J call TRBJ2-3; 7 bases match TRBD2. This TCR came from a man over 45 with acute or convalescent COVID-19. The CDR3 DNA reads TGTGCCAGCAGCTTGGGCGGGAGAGGTAGGACAGATACGCAGTATTTT. Protein: CASSLGGRGRTDTQYF.